Listed here are 16 T cell receptor beta chains from one sample, sequenced in a study of post-analysis software for immune sequencing data. TCR beta libraries were prepared from cDNA with unique molecular identifiers. Each CDR3 protein is one row after TCRdb ran MiXCR on the PCR reads. The sample yields approximately 690,000 distinct CDR3 sequences, over 45% seen once. Study-level points and caveats: Five or six TRBV segments were more frequent in patients than controls; TRBV5-6, TRBV5-1 and TRBV20-1 belonged to this group.

Which antigens these TCRs recognize remains unknown. Source material: blood. Receptors originate from a girl aged 2 to 10 with multiple sclerosis.

The chain uses TRBV10-2 and TRBJ1-1; tentatively, D is TRBD1 (5 bases). The CDR3 totals 15 residues. V dropped 0 bases and J dropped 1 base, with 9 bases sitting between them. Per the germline V gene, CDR1 is WSHSY and CDR2 is SAAADI. CDR3: CASSESPGTNTEAFF. CDR3 nucleotides: TGCGCCAGCAGTGAGTCCCCAGGGACGAACACTGAAGCTTTCTTT.

The rearrangement links TRBV12-3 or TRBV12-4 to TRBJ2-6, with D tentatively TRBD1 (6 bases). CDR3 size: 16 residues. V lost 3 bases, J lost 3 bases, and 12 bases lay in between. The CDR3 is CASSFAGESGANVLTF. The DNA of the CDR3 is TGTGCCAGCAGTTTCGCAGGGGAAAGTGGGGCCAACGTCCTGACTTTC.

This clonotype has only a few counts. The chain carries TRBV10-3 and TRBJ1-1; D uncertain. The V gene's germline CDR1 is ENHRY and CDR2 SYGVKD. The CDR3 runs 14 residues. V lost 6 bases, J lost 5 bases, and 16 bases lay in between. CDR3 sequence: CAIRIETLGTEAFF. The CDR3 nucleotides read TGTGCCATCAGGATAGAGACGTTAGGGACTGAAGCTTTCTTT.

This clonotype occurred a few times. This chain uses TRBV7-2 with TRBJ2-5; 7 bases map to TRBD1. This CDR3 spans 14 amino acids. The J segment lost 4 bases and the V segment lost 2 bases, leaving 4 bases of the junction unmatched. CDR1 and CDR2 (germline): SGHTA, FQGNSA. The CDR3 protein is CASSLYPGGETQYF. In DNA, the CDR3 is TGTGCCAGCAGCTTATACCCAGGGGGAGAGACCCAGTACTTC.

The chain couples TRBV27 to TRBJ1-6, with D uncertain. V was pared by 2 bases and J by 7 bases, with 15 bases between. Germline-derived CDR1 and CDR2 are MNHEY and SMNVEV (reference sequence). The CDR3 contains 16 residues. DNA for the CDR3: TGTGCCAGCAGTTTAAAGGGTACCGGGTGGAATTCACCCCTCCACTTT. This translates into CASSLKGTGWNSPLHF.

The chain is built from TRBV29-1 and TRBJ2-1; D not resolved. Germline lookup yields CDR1 SQVTM and CDR2 ANQGSEA. V lost 4 bases, J lost 10 bases, and 14 bases lay in between. The CDR3 sequence is 12 residues long. The CDR3 region is CSVVTRTREQFF. The CDR3 DNA follows: TGCAGCGTTGTTACCAGGACCCGAGAGCAGTTCTTC.

This rearrangement joins TRBV12-3 or TRBV12-4 to TRBJ1-1, with D possibly TRBD1 on 5 matching bases. This CDR3 is 14 amino acids long. Trimming shortened V by 3 bases and J by 8 bases, and 16 bases separated the two germline ends. In DNA form, the CDR3 reads TGTGCCAGCAGTTTGAGGCAAGGGGTAACGGAAGCTTTCTTT. Encoded protein: CASSLRQGVTEAFF.

V gene TRBV12-3 or TRBV12-4 combines with J gene TRBJ2-3; TRBD1 agrees at 9 bases. V gave up 6 bases and J gave up 6 bases; unmatched junction bases: 13. The CDR3 spans 16 residues. DNA for the CDR3: TGTGCCAGCAGCCGCGGGACAGGGAATGGTAGGGATACGCAGTATTTT. This sequence encodes CASSRGTGNGRDTQYF.

The V call is TRBV6-1, the J call TRBJ2-7; D is unclear. Deletions cut 0 bases from V and 5 bases from J, with 11 bases between. The CDR3 totals 14 residues. Germline values: CDR1 MNHNS, CDR2 SASEGT. The CDR3 sequence is CASSEAHPDNEQYF. The CDR3 nucleotides read TGTGCCAGCAGTGAAGCCCATCCTGATAACGAGCAGTACTTC.

V usage is TRBV12-3 or TRBV12-4 and J usage is TRBJ2-7; TRBD1 might be the D (6 bases). V lost 6 bases, J lost 0 bases, and 12 bases lay in between. CDR3 length equals 14 residues. The CDR3 protein is CASRSTGVSYEQYF. CDR3 DNA: TGTGCCAGCAGGTCGACAGGCGTCTCCTACGAGCAGTACTTC.

The rearrangement uses TRBV20-1 and TRBJ1-2; D ambiguous. CDR3 length: 15 amino acids. Germline assignment: CDR1 DFQATT and CDR2 SNEGSKA (reference sequence). The germline V and J ends were trimmed by 0 bases and 2 bases, with 13 bases remaining between them. CDR3 nucleotides: TGCAGTGCTAGAGATCCAAAAGGATGGAACTATGGCTACACCTTC. Translation gives CSARDPKGWNYGYTF.

The V gene is TRBV7-2, the J gene TRBJ2-5; D not resolved. This CDR3 is 14 amino acids long. Trimming pared 2 bases from V and 0 bases from J, leaving 7 bases between. The V gene's germline CDR1 is SGHTA and CDR2 FQGNSA. CDR3 coding DNA: TGTGCCAGCAGCTTAACCCTCCACCAAGAGACCCAGTACTTC. Its translation is CASSLTLHQETQYF.

Here the CDR3 reads CASSLSGTDWGYGYTF. The CDR3 region has the DNA TGTGCCAGCAGCCTCTCCGGGACAGATTGGGGCTATGGCTACACCTTC. The rearrangement links TRBV11-2 to TRBJ1-2, with 7 positions matching TRBD1. V shed 5 bases and J 4 bases; nucleotides not matched to a gene: 13. Germline V gene data show CDR1 as SGHAT and CDR2 as FQNNGV. CDR3 size: 16 residues.

This chain uses TRBV15 with TRBJ2-1; 8 bases match TRBD2. The CDR3 has 17 amino acids. Unmatched junction bases numbered 7, after V lost 0 bases and J lost 3 bases. Germline loops: CDR1 LNHNV, CDR2 YYDKDF (reference sequence). CDR3 coding DNA: TGTGCCACCAGCAGAGATCCCCCAGCGGGAGTCTACAATGAGCAGTTCTTC. As protein: CATSRDPPAGVYNEQFF.

The CDR3 coding sequence is TGTGCCAGCAGCGCACTGACGGGTAGCGGGGCGGGTACGCAGTATTTT. This gives the protein CASSALTGSGAGTQYF. The chain combines TRBV7-2 with TRBJ2-3; TRBD2 matches at 8 bases. The germline V gene encodes CDR1 SGHTA and CDR2 FQGNSA. Trimming cost V 5 bases and J 8 bases; bases outside gene matches: 15. The CDR3 runs to 16 residues.

On this clonotype: Given a much more abundant clone one base away, this may be a read error. This chain connects TRBV7-3 to TRBJ2-3; D possibly uses TRBD1 or TRBD2 (5 bases each). Germline CDR1 is SGHTA and CDR2 is FQGTGA. The CDR3 is 14 amino acids. The CDR3 region is CTSSLMGVSNTQYF. The CDR3 DNA reads TGTACCAGCAGCTTAATGGGGGTTAGCAATACGCAGTATTTT. The whole variable domain, filled in from reference TRBV7-3 and TRBJ2-3, reads GAGVSQTPSNKVTEKGKYVELRCDPISGHTALYWYRQSLGQGPEFLIYFQGTGAADDSGLPNDRFFAVRPEGSVSTLKIQRTERGDSAVYLCTSSLMGVSNTQYFGPGTRLTVL.